This T cell receptor beta chain emerged from a study of HIV-infected patients and healthy controls. General study points: The diversity differences were not explained by slight age and sex differences between study cohorts.

V lost 5 bases and J 5 bases, leaving 12 bases between the germline ends. CDR1 LGHDT and CDR2 YNNKEL come from the germline V gene (reference sequence). This CDR3 spans 13 amino acids. Alpha and beta constant-region primers primed reverse transcription of about 500 ng RNA. Alpha and beta chain libraries were made separately by chain-specific third strand synthesis with multiplexing indices. One entry per CDR3 protein, called by TCRdb with MiXCR from the 5' RACE reads. This table has 15,000 to 20,000 distinct CDR3 sequences, 10% appearing once. A word on this clonotype: What it recognizes is unknown.

The repertoire came from unfractionated whole blood and reflected all unsorted peripheral T cells. The sequenced material came from blood. The sequence came from an adult in good health. The rearrangement uses TRBV3-1 and TRBJ2-5; tentatively, D is TRBD1 (5 bases). The CDR3 sequence: CASSATGEETQYF. The CDR3 DNA sequence: TGTGCCAGCAGCGCCACAGGAGAGGAGACCCAGTACTTC.